The 4 T cell receptor beta chains given below trace back to one sample, sequenced in a study of blood T cell repertoires in COVID-19. Some clones are missing from TCRdb's copy, which holds only in-frame ones; the method was immunoSEQ multiplex PCR. The data hold 380,000 or so clones, with around 87% observed a single time. The specimen sequenced was PBMCs or T cells enriched from blood (not recorded which). Receptors originate from a man aged 25 to 40 who had recovered from COVID-19.

The genes are TRBV6-5 and TRBJ1-1, with 7 bases identical to TRBD1. J gave up 0 bases and V 6 bases, and 4 bases lay outside the gene matches. CDR3 length equals 14 residues. Germline CDR1 is MNHEY and CDR2 is SVGAGI. This CDR3 reads CASRTGVMNTEAFF. The CDR3, as DNA: TGTGCCAGCAGAACAGGGGTAATGAACACTGAAGCTTTCTTT.

This clone turned up a few times. The genes are TRBV4-3 and TRBJ1-1; D remains unclear. Germline V gives CDR1 LGHNA, CDR2 YSLEER. V shed 0 bases and J shed 5 bases, with 7 bases lying between them. The CDR3 covers 13 residues. CDR3 loop: CASSQEKRTEAFF. CDR3 nucleotide sequence: TGCGCCAGCAGCCAAGAGAAGAGGACTGAAGCTTTCTTT.

The table lists this clone with a count of one. The chain employs TRBV27 and TRBJ1-5; 7 bases fit TRBD1. Germline CDR1 reads MNHEY; CDR2 reads SMNVEV (reference sequence). V shed 5 bases and J 0 bases; nucleotides not matched to a gene: 7. The CDR3 contains 16 residues. The CDR3 loop is CASSPGDSYSNQPQHF. CDR3 in DNA: TGTGCCAGCAGTCCCGGGGACAGTTATAGCAATCAGCCCCAGCATTTT.

The V call is TRBV6-5, the J call TRBJ2-7; 9 bases align to TRBD1. CDR1 and CDR2 (germline): MNHEY, SVGAGI. V lost 4 bases and J lost 3; bases outside the gene matches: 10. The length of the CDR3 is 16 residues. The DNA for the CDR3 is TGTGCCAGCAGTTCCGGGACAGGGAACTTAGGCTACGAGCAGTACTTC. Amino acids: CASSSGTGNLGYEQYF.